The text below deals with one T cell receptor beta chain. Its antigen is unidentified. Trimming cost V 3 bases and J 2 bases; bases outside gene matches: 11. CDR1 and CDR2 (germline): SGHDT, YYEEEE. This CDR3 is 17 amino acids long. This record belongs to a study of T cell responses to AZD1222 COVID-19 vaccine. This table comes from immunoSEQ multiplex PCR, and its TCRdb copy is limited to in-frame clones, with some not included. The repertoire includes under 150,000 clones, 85% to 90% of them detected once, and around 1.6% sits in the top ten. Study findings and constraints: The breadth and depth of Spike-specific TCRs increased once two AZD1222 doses had been given. Seropositive at baseline were only a handful of AZD1222 recipients.

This clonotype was obtained from an adult who received the AZD1222 COVID-19 vaccine. The sequencing used peripheral blood, collected 28 days after the second AZD1222 dose. The chain uses TRBV5-6 and TRBJ2-3; 8 nucleotides match TRBD2. CDR3 amino acids: CASSWRSSGENTDTQYF. The CDR3 nucleotides are TGTGCCAGCAGCTGGAGGAGTAGCGGGGAGAACACAGATACGCAGTATTTT. The full variable domain, its missing parts supplied by reference TRBV5-6 and TRBJ2-3, is DAGVTQSPTHLIKTRGQQVTLRCSPKSGHDTVSWYQQALGQGPQFIFQYYEEEERQRGNFPDRFSGHQFPNYSSELNVNALLLGDSALYLCASSWRSSGENTDTQYFGPGTRLTVL.